These 28 T cell receptor beta chains share one sample of origin, sequenced in a study of cytomegalovirus exposure and HLA in healthy donors. TCRdb keeps only in-frame clones here, not all; method: immunoSEQ multiplex PCR. This table has hundreds of thousands of clones, approximately 82% appearing once. Sequenced: PBMCs. These receptors were collected from a young woman in good health and CMV-seronegative.

This clone was counted once. The chain is built from TRBV7-8 and TRBJ2-1, with D maybe TRBD2 (6 bases). With 5 bases removed from V and 14 bases from J, the gap between germline ends came to 16 bases. CDR3 length: 12 residues. CDR1 and CDR2 (germline): SGHVS, FQNEAQ. The CDR3 sequence is CASSLSTRGEFF. The CDR3 DNA reads TGTGCCAGCAGCCTCTCGACTAGAGGGGAGTTCTTC. Filled out from reference TRBV7-8 and TRBJ2-1, the complete variable domain reads GAGVSQSPRYKVAKRGQDVALRCDPISGHVSLFWYQQALGQGPEFLTYFQNEAQLDKSGLPSDRFFAERPEGSVSTLKIQRTQQEDSAVYLCASSLSTRGEFFGPGTRLTVL.

The rearrangement uses TRBV5-1 and TRBJ1-1; unclear D gene. The CDR3 length is 16 residues. Germline V CDR1 and CDR2: SGHRS, YFSETQ. Trimming took off 0 bases at V and 0 bases at J, with 12 bases between the two ends. CDR3 nucleotide sequence: TGCGCCAGCAGCTTGGGTGTAGGCGGCCTGAACACTGAAGCTTTCTTT. It yields the protein CASSLGVGGLNTEAFF. Together with reference TRBV5-1 and TRBJ1-1, the CDR3 gives the full variable domain: KAGVTQTPRYLIKTRGQQVTLSCSPISGHRSVSWYQQTPGQGLQFLFEYFSETQRNKGNFPGRFSGRQFSNSRSEMNVSTLELGDSALYLCASSLGVGGLNTEAFFGQGTRLTVV.

This chain connects TRBV5-1 to TRBJ1-1, with TRBD1 as a possible D gene (6 bases). The CDR3 spans 15 residues. Trimming pared 4 bases from V and 1 base from J, leaving 14 bases between. The germline gives CDR1 SGHRS, CDR2 YFSETQ. The CDR3 region has the DNA TGCGCCAGCAGCCTCACGACAGGTGGGAACACTGAAGCTTTCTTT. This gives the protein CASSLTTGGNTEAFF.

CDR3 loop: CSAEEQGVGETQYF. The DNA for the CDR3 is TGCAGCGCGGAAGAACAGGGGGTCGGAGAGACCCAGTACTTC. J is TRBJ2-5 and V is TRBV29-1; TRBD1 matches at 8 bases. Germline trimming cut 7 bases from V and 4 bases from J; bases unmatched to any gene: 11. In germline, CDR1 is SQVTM, CDR2 ANQGSEA. The CDR3 loop spans 14 amino acids.

This clone was found a few times. The rearrangement links TRBV30 to TRBJ1-3; D call uncertain. V was cut by 0 bases and J by 4 bases, with 7 bases left in between. The CDR3 sequence is 13 residues long. Looked up from germline, CDR1 is GTSNPN and CDR2 is SVGIG (reference sequence). CDR3 residues: CAWSVRRGNTIYF. The CDR3 DNA follows: TGTGCCTGGAGTGTACGGAGGGGAAACACCATATATTTT.

This chain uses TRBV5-1 with TRBJ1-3; TRBD1 agrees at 8 bases. The J segment lost 0 bases and the V segment lost 0 bases, leaving 5 bases of the junction unmatched. Germline assignment: CDR1 SGHRS and CDR2 YFSETQ. CDR3 length: 17 residues. The CDR3 loop reads CASSLAGDRTSGNTIYF. The CDR3 nucleotides are TGCGCCAGCAGCTTGGCCGGGGACAGGACCTCTGGAAACACCATATATTTT. Full variable domain (rest looked up from reference TRBV5-1 and TRBJ1-3): KAGVTQTPRYLIKTRGQQVTLSCSPISGHRSVSWYQQTPGQGLQFLFEYFSETQRNKGNFPGRFSGRQFSNSRSEMNVSTLELGDSALYLCASSLAGDRTSGNTIYFGEGSWLTVV.

DNA of the CDR3: TGTGCCAGCAGGATCGGACAGCCCCCCTACGAGCAGTACTTC. Its protein product is CASRIGQPPYEQYF. This chain joins TRBV7-2 and TRBJ2-7; the D gene is possibly TRBD1 (6 bases). This CDR3 spans 14 amino acids. Trimming cost V 6 bases and J 2 bases, with 14 bases left between them. Looked up from germline, CDR1 is SGHTA and CDR2 is FQGNSA. Full variable domain (outside the CDR3, taken from reference TRBV7-2 and TRBJ2-7): GAGVSQSPSNKVTEKGKDVELRCDPISGHTALYWYRQSLGQGLEFLIYFQGNSAPDKSGLPSDRFSAERTGGSVSTLTIQRTQQEDSAVYLCASRIGQPPYEQYFGPGTRLTVT.

The V gene is TRBV13, the J gene TRBJ1-6; 10 bases map to TRBD1. Losses at the gene ends were 5 bases for V and 9 bases for J; bases not matched to a gene: 4. From germline, CDR1 is PRHDT and CDR2 FYEKMQ (reference sequence). CDR3 size: 14 residues. The CDR3 loop reads CASSDRGLRSPLHF. In DNA, the CDR3 is TGTGCCAGCAGCGACAGGGGGCTACGTTCACCCCTCCACTTT.

The CDR3 DNA is TGTGCCAGCTCACCGGGGACAGGCGGGTACAATCAGCCCCAGCATTTT. The encoded protein is CASSPGTGGYNQPQHF. V is TRBV18 and J is TRBJ1-5, with 8 bases fitting TRBD1. The germline V gene has CDR1 KGHSH and CDR2 LQKENI. With V trimmed by 3 bases and J by 3 bases, 7 bases remained unmatched. This CDR3 spans 16 amino acids. The entire variable domain, with the rest obtained from reference TRBV18 and TRBJ1-5, is as follows: NAGVMQNPRHLVRRRGQEARLRCSPMKGHSHVYWYRQLPEEGLKFMVYLQKENIIDESGMPKERFSAEFPKEGPSILRIQQVVRGDSAAYFCASSPGTGGYNQPQHFGDGTRLSIL.

The V and J genes are TRBV2 and TRBJ2-1; D remains unclear. CDR3 length equals 12 residues. The V end was cut by 8 bases, the J end by 2 bases, with 7 bases between. Germline CDR1 reads SNHLY; CDR2 reads FYNNEI. CDR3: CASGNPYNEQFF. The CDR3, as DNA: TGTGCCAGCGGGAACCCCTACAATGAGCAGTTCTTC.

The CDR3 protein is CASSLSGTGSYEQYF. For the CDR3, the DNA is TGTGCCAGCAGCTTATCCGGGACTGGCTCCTACGAGCAGTACTTC. This chain joins TRBV7-2 and TRBJ2-7; possible D gene TRBD2, 6 bases. V was trimmed by 2 bases and J by 0 bases, leaving 11 bases between them. This CDR3 has 15 residues. The V gene's germline CDR1 is SGHTA and CDR2 FQGNSA.

The chain joins TRBV11-3 to TRBJ1-1; possible D gene TRBD1, 5 bases. Trimming removed 5 bases from V and 5 bases from J, with 12 bases in between. Germline V gene sequence: CDR1 SGHNT, CDR2 YENEEA. The CDR3 extends over 13 amino acids. CDR3 bases: TGTGCCAGCAGCCTCGGGACCGGGACTGAAGCTTTCTTT. Translation: CASSLGTGTEAFF.

V is TRBV6-5 and J is TRBJ1-1; D call uncertain. The CDR3 loop spans 15 amino acids. Trimming removed 0 bases from V and 1 base from J, with 9 bases in between. Germline CDR1 reads MNHEY; CDR2 reads SVGAGI. The CDR3 region is CASSYSGDSNTEAFF. CDR3 in DNA: TGTGCCAGCAGTTACTCTGGGGATTCGAACACTGAAGCTTTCTTT.

This clone was counted ten times or more. This chain links TRBV29-1 with TRBJ2-2; D may be TRBD1 (5 bases). In germline, CDR1 is SQVTM, CDR2 ANQGSEA. V shed 3 bases and J shed 1 base, with 6 bases lying between them. This CDR3 is built from 13 residues. CDR3 protein: CSVDQGNTGELFF. In nucleotides, the CDR3 is TGCAGCGTTGACCAGGGGAACACCGGGGAGCTGTTTTTT.

The J gene is TRBJ2-1, the V gene TRBV7-7; 9 nucleotides match TRBD1. The trim removed 5 bases at V and 0 bases at J, leaving 20 bases unmatched. Germline V lookup: CDR1 SSHAT, CDR2 FNYEAQ (reference sequence). The CDR3 runs to 21 residues. Written as DNA, the CDR3 is TGTGCCAGCAGCCTATACCCCGGGACAGGGCTTGAGAAAGTCTCCTACAATGAGCAGTTCTTC. It yields the protein CASSLYPGTGLEKVSYNEQFF.

The chain couples TRBV6-6 to TRBJ2-5; 7 bases map to TRBD2. V lost 0 bases, J lost 10 bases, and 8 bases stayed unmatched. The V gene's germline CDR1 is MNHNY and CDR2 SVGAGI (reference sequence). CDR3 size: 14 residues. Here the CDR3 DNA reads TGTGCCAGCAGTTACTCAGGACTAGAGCGGTTCCAGTACTTC. It codes for CASSYSGLERFQYF.

This chain joins TRBV6-5 and TRBJ1-6, with unresolved D. Trimming took 0 bases from V and 5 from J, leaving 2 bases between them. Germline V gene lookup returns CDR1 MNHEY and CDR2 SVGAGI. The CDR3 has 13 residues. The CDR3 coding sequence is TGTGCCAGCAGTTACTCGAATAATTCACCCCTCCACTTT. Encoded protein: CASSYSNNSPLHF.

The chain uses TRBV28 and TRBJ2-1; weak D call: TRBD2 (5 bases). This CDR3 comprises 12 residues. V gave up 5 bases and J gave up 6 bases, with 8 bases separating them. CDR1 MDHEN and CDR2 SYDVKM come from the germline V gene. CDR3 in amino acids: CASSTRVNEQFF. In DNA, the CDR3 is TGTGCCAGCAGTACTAGGGTCAATGAGCAGTTCTTC.

As DNA, the CDR3 is TGTGCCAGCAGTTGGGACACTAGGGACACTGAAGCTTTCTTT. Protein product: CASSWDTRDTEAFF. This chain connects TRBV5-6 to TRBJ1-1, with D perhaps matching TRBD1 (6 bases). The CDR3 consists of 14 residues. Germline V CDR1 and CDR2: SGHDT, YYEEEE. V was shortened by 5 bases and J by 3 bases, with 14 bases between the two germline ends. The full variable domain, in which reference TRBV5-6 and TRBJ1-1 provide the parts outside the CDR3, is DAGVTQSPTHLIKTRGQQVTLRCSPKSGHDTVSWYQQALGQGPQFIFQYYEEEERQRGNFPDRFSGHQFPNYSSELNVNALLLGDSALYLCASSWDTRDTEAFFGQGTRLTVV.

V is TRBV27 and J is TRBJ1-2; no reliable D call. Per germline, CDR1 MNHEY and CDR2 SMNVEV (reference sequence). Trimming shortened V by 7 bases and J by 6 bases, and 15 bases separated the two germline ends. The CDR3 loop spans 13 amino acids. The CDR3, as DNA: TGTGCCAGCACCGCCCGGGGAAATGATGGCTACACCTTC. Its translation is CASTARGNDGYTF.

The chain employs TRBV5-1 and TRBJ2-2, with 8 bases lining up with TRBD1. V shed 4 bases, J shed 3 bases, and the junction held 5 bases outside the gene matches. CDR1 is SGHRS, CDR2 YFSETQ, per germline. The CDR3 has 15 amino acids. This CDR3 reads CASSVRQGYTGELFF. In DNA, the CDR3 is TGCGCCAGCAGCGTTCGACAGGGGTACACCGGGGAGCTGTTTTTT.

This sequence joins TRBV9 and TRBJ2-6; TRBD1 matches 7 bases. Germline lookup yields CDR1 SGDLS and CDR2 YYNGEE. The CDR3 is made up of 16 amino acids. V trimming: 4 bases; J trimming: 0 bases; junction bases outside the gene matches: 4. The CDR3 spells CASSPGQSSGANVLTF. The CDR3 bases are TGTGCCAGCAGCCCGGGACAGAGCTCTGGGGCCAACGTCCTGACTTTC.

This clone was observed a few times. The rearrangement links TRBV29-1 to TRBJ1-1; D is unresolved. CDR1 is SQVTM, CDR2 ANQGSEA, per germline. V lost 6 bases to trimming and J lost 1 base, with 12 bases between them. CDR3 length equals 13 residues. CDR3 in amino acids: CSVTTLTNTEAFF. The CDR3 DNA reads as TGCAGCGTGACGACTCTGACGAACACTGAAGCTTTCTTT.

This sequence joins TRBV5-1 and TRBJ1-2; 8 bases agree with TRBD1. This CDR3 is built from 13 residues. Trimming cost V 3 bases and J 4 bases; bases outside gene matches: 2. Germline V gene sequence: CDR1 SGHRS, CDR2 YFSETQ. CDR3 residues: CASSSTGVYGYTF. CDR3 DNA: TGCGCCAGCAGCTCGACAGGGGTCTATGGCTACACCTTC.

The chain has TRBV5-4 and TRBJ2-7, with TRBD1 matching 9 bases. V was pared by 3 bases and J by 2 bases, with 6 bases of the junction left unmatched. The CDR3 covers 15 residues. Per germline, CDR1 SGHNT and CDR2 YYREEE (reference sequence). The CDR3 here is CASSWGQGTPYEQYF. CDR3 bases: TGTGCCAGCAGCTGGGGACAGGGAACCCCCTACGAGCAGTACTTC.

This clone was seen once. The chain's CDR3 is CASSAGHPDEQFF. DNA for the CDR3: TGTGCCAGCAGTGCGGGACACCCCGATGAGCAGTTCTTC. This chain connects TRBV2 to TRBJ2-1, with D possibly being TRBD1 (6 bases). Between the trimmed V and J ends, which lost 4 bases and 8 bases, there was a span of 12 bases. The CDR3 is made up of 13 amino acids. CDR1 and CDR2 (germline): SNHLY, FYNNEI.

The chain has TRBV6-5 and TRBJ2-2, with TRBD2 identical over 8 bases. CDR3 size: 15 residues. CDR1 MNHEY and CDR2 SVGAGI come from the germline V gene. V trimming: 5 bases; J trimming: 4 bases; junction bases outside the gene matches: 6. CDR3 residues: CASSISGSLTGELFF. The CDR3 DNA sequence: TGTGCCAGCAGTATAAGCGGGAGTCTCACCGGGGAGCTGTTTTTT.

The chain uses TRBV5-1 and TRBJ1-2; 8 bases are a match to TRBD1. J lost 1 base, V lost 6 bases, and 8 bases had no gene match. This CDR3 has 15 amino acids. The V gene's germline CDR1 is SGHRS and CDR2 YFSETQ. The CDR3, as DNA: TGCGCCAGCAACCCCGGGACAGGTTATAACTATGGCTACACCTTC. It translates to CASNPGTGYNYGYTF.